This TCR beta chain appears in the sequencing data of a study of beta chain features in type 1 diabetes. CDR1 and CDR2 from the germline V gene are SNHLY and FYNNEI. The junction had 15 bases not matched to a gene; V was cut back by 6 bases and J by 9 bases. The CDR3 length is 15 residues. Sequenced material consisted of expressed TCRB transcripts (all of the isolated RNA was reverse transcribed). The protocol was immunoSEQ multiplex PCR, while the TCRdb copy is restricted to in-frame clones and leaves out a portion. The sample carries about 900,000 clones, 17% recorded once. The chain is built from TRBV2 and TRBJ2-7; 9 nucleotides agree with TRBD2. The receptor was derived from a woman aged 18-30 years in good health. Sequenced material: naive CD4+ T cells from blood. CDR3 in amino acids: CASSSGTSPVVGQYF. For the CDR3, the DNA is TGTGCCAGCAGCTCTGGGACTAGCCCGGTCGTCGGGCAGTACTTC.